The source of this T cell receptor (beta chain) is a study of prognosis after radiotherapy for stage I lung cancer. Study in general: The study enrolled about a dozen men and 5 or 6 women as patients, aged roughly 50 to 84 with a median of almost 75 years.

Two-round multiplex PCR, the amplification method, yielded TCR beta CDR3 from genomic DNA. Amplification during the initial PCR round employed primers specific to each TRBV and TRBJ gene. TCRdb reprocessed the multiplex PCR reads with MiXCR, giving one entry per CDR3 protein. The sample has some 15,000 distinct CDR3 sequences, 50% to 60% seen once. By sample fraction, this clonotype is medium-sized. The length of the CDR3 is 15 residues. In germline, CDR1 is SGHAT, CDR2 FQNNGV. Losses at the gene ends were 1 base for V and 0 bases for J; bases not matched to a gene: 2. The TCR was taken from a donor aged 50 or older with non-small cell lung cancer. This chain joins TRBV11-2 and TRBJ2-7; 8 nucleotides line up with TRBD1. The sequencing here drew on PBMCs, taken before or after stereotactic body radiation therapy (not recorded which). CDR3 coding DNA: TGTGCCAGCAGCTTAGGAACAGGGGGCTCCTACGAGCAGTACTTC. It encodes CASSLGTGGSYEQYF.